One and the same sample provided the 21 T cell receptor beta chains below, sequenced in a study of T-cell reconstitution after alpha-beta-depleted transplantation in children (dated by TCRdb to the mid-2010s). The protocol used for the library was PCR. Sequencing was performed on an Illumina HiSeq 2500. TCR libraries were prepared with molecular barcoding, using unique molecular identifiers to normalize TCRbeta repertoire quantification. The public reads were reprocessed in TCRdb via fastp at Q25 and MiXCR, keeping in-frame beta chains. Rows with a matching CDR3 protein are joined into one entry that keeps the most common DNA and genes. This sample gives some 350,000 distinct CDR3 sequences in total; roughly 16% of them show up just once. The ten largest clonotypes hold around 38% of the sample. The treatment or condition label of this sample denotes: allogeneic hematopoietic cell transplantation with graft depleted of TCRalphabeta T cells and CD19 B cells.

The sequencing used PBMCs, mostly from graft donor cells, collected 360 days after TCRalphabeta/CD19-depleted stem cell transplant. Receptors were obtained from a male patient between 2 and 9 years old who had a stem cell transplant for acute lymphoblastic leukemia, so the T cells may come from the graft donor.

The chain couples TRBV6-1 to TRBJ1-1, with D possibly being TRBD1 (5 bases). V was clipped by 6 bases and J by 3 bases, with 17 bases between them. The V gene's germline CDR1 is MNHNS and CDR2 SASEGT. This CDR3 is 15 amino acids long. CDR3 residues: CASSLLLGGDTEAFF. The CDR3 coding sequence is TGTGCCAGCAGCCTATTGCTGGGGGGGGACACTGAAGCTTTCTTT.

The rearrangement uses TRBV12-3 or TRBV12-4 and TRBJ1-2, with D possibly being TRBD1 (6 bases). Trimming shortened V by 3 bases and J by 2 bases, and 7 bases separated the two germline ends. This CDR3 contains 13 residues. CDR3 residues: CASSFDRNYGYTF. CDR3 DNA sequence: TGTGCCAGCAGTTTTGACAGGAACTATGGCTACACCTTC.

There are many counts of this clonotype. This chain uses TRBV29-1 with TRBJ1-1; D is unclear. CDR1 and CDR2 (germline): SQVTM, ANQGSEA. V lost 1 base and J 1 base, leaving 7 bases between the germline ends. The CDR3 spans 13 residues. The DNA for the CDR3 is TGCAGCGTTGAAGTTGGGAGGAACACTGAAGCTTTCTTT. Protein sequence: CSVEVGRNTEAFF.

The rearrangement joins TRBV12-3 or TRBV12-4 to TRBJ2-5, with 8 positions matching TRBD1. After removal of 2 bases from V and 1 base from J, the junction contained 3 bases not matched to a gene. This CDR3 is 15 amino acids long. Here the CDR3 DNA reads TGTGCCAGCAGTTTATTCGGGACAGGCCAAGAGACCCAGTACTTC. Translating it yields CASSLFGTGQETQYF.

This clonotype was counted many times. V usage is TRBV15 and J usage is TRBJ2-1, with a possible D match to TRBD2 (6 bases). The germline gives CDR1 LNHNV, CDR2 YYDKDF (reference sequence). The CDR3 contains 15 residues. Trimming left V 0 bases short and J 6 bases short, with 12 bases between. This chain's CDR3 is CATSRDLRTINEQFF. The CDR3 DNA follows: TGTGCCACCAGCAGAGATTTGAGGACTATCAATGAGCAGTTCTTC. Filled out from reference TRBV15 and TRBJ2-1, the complete variable domain reads DAMVIQNPRYQVTQFGKPVTLSCSQTLNHNVMYWYQQKSSQAPKLLFHYYDKDFNNEADTPDNFQSRRPNTSFCFLDIRSPGLGDTAMYLCATSRDLRTINEQFFGPGTRLTVL.

V is TRBV4-1 and J is TRBJ2-4; D call uncertain. V lost 1 base, J lost 10 bases, and 14 bases lay in between. The CDR3 totals 14 residues. Per the germline V gene, CDR1 is MGHRA and CDR2 is YSYEKL. The CDR3 coding sequence is TGCGCCAGCAGCCAAGCATCAGTAGTGGAGATTCAGTACTTC. It specifies CASSQASVVEIQYF.

The J gene is TRBJ2-2, the V gene TRBV7-3; TRBD1 or TRBD2 may be the D gene (5 bases each). This CDR3 has 14 amino acids. Trimming cost V 8 bases and J 3 bases, with 13 bases left between them. Germline V gene data show CDR1 as SGHTA and CDR2 as FQGTGA. The CDR3 is CASATQGDTGELFF. The CDR3 DNA follows: TGTGCCAGCGCCACTCAGGGAGACACCGGGGAGCTGTTTTTT.

The rearrangement uses TRBV12-3 or TRBV12-4 and TRBJ2-7; the match to TRBD1 covers 7 bases. V shed 6 bases and J 1 base; nucleotides not matched to a gene: 6. This CDR3 region has 14 residues. This CDR3 reads CASRPTGISYEQYF. The DNA for the CDR3 is TGTGCCAGCAGGCCGACAGGGATTTCCTACGAGCAGTACTTC.

This clonotype was detected a few times. This CDR3 is CASSDTGGDNQPQHF. The CDR3 nucleotides read TGCGCCAGCAGCGATACAGGGGGCGACAATCAGCCCCAGCATTTT. The J gene is TRBJ1-5, the V gene TRBV5-1, with 9 bases aligning to TRBD1. The CDR3 contains 15 residues. Germline CDR1 reads SGHRS; CDR2 reads YFSETQ. The V gene end was trimmed by 4 bases and the J gene end by 3 bases; junction bases not matched to a gene: 5.

V gene TRBV7-6 combines with J gene TRBJ2-5; the D call may be TRBD1 or TRBD2 (6 bases each). The V gene's germline CDR1 is SGHVS and CDR2 FNYEAQ. The CDR3 loop spans 15 amino acids. Between the trimmed V and J ends, which lost 2 bases and 5 bases, there was a span of 15 bases. The CDR3 is CASSLSVRGPETQYF. CDR3 nucleotide sequence: TGTGCCAGCAGCTTATCGGTCCGGGGGCCGGAGACCCAGTACTTC.

In its sample, this clonotype was seen a few times. The genes are TRBV4-2 and TRBJ2-1; possible D gene TRBD1, 6 bases. The ends were cut back, 4 bases at V and 4 bases at J, with 17 bases in the middle. Looked up from germline, CDR1 is LGHNA and CDR2 is YNFKEQ. The CDR3 runs to 16 residues. CDR3 nucleotides: TGTGCCAGCAGCCGGGACAAAGGGGGTATTTACAATGAGCAGTTCTTC. This encodes CASSRDKGGIYNEQFF.

In its sample, this clonotype was seen a few times. J is TRBJ1-4 and V is TRBV6-1; 7 positions match TRBD1. J gave up 10 bases and V 0 bases, and 14 bases lay outside the gene matches. The CDR3 totals 17 residues. Germline V gene lookup returns CDR1 MNHNS and CDR2 SASEGT. The CDR3 here is CASSEALRGGGFGKLFF. The CDR3 DNA follows: TGTGCCAGCAGTGAAGCGCTTCGGGGAGGGGGCTTCGGAAAACTGTTTTTT.

This clonotype was picked up many times. The V call is TRBV5-1, the J call TRBJ2-7; 9 nucleotides match TRBD2. Trimming at V came to 2 bases and at J to 3 bases, leaving 9 bases not matched to a gene. The CDR3 sequence is 16 residues long. Germline values: CDR1 SGHRS, CDR2 YFSETQ. The CDR3 DNA reads as TGCGCCAGCAGCTTCTCTAGCGGGACTGGGAGCTACGAGCAGTACTTC. Protein: CASSFSSGTGSYEQYF. The variable domain in full, with the rest retrieved from reference TRBV5-1 and TRBJ2-7, is KAGVTQTPRYLIKTRGQQVTLSCSPISGHRSVSWYQQTPGQGLQFLFEYFSETQRNKGNFPGRFSGRQFSNSRSEMNVSTLELGDSALYLCASSFSSGTGSYEQYFGPGTRLTVT.

CDR3: CASSQDLTSGAYNEQFF. The CDR3 nucleotides are TGCGCCAGCAGCCAAGACCTGACTAGCGGAGCCTACAATGAGCAGTTCTTC. This rearrangement joins TRBV4-1 to TRBJ2-1, with TRBD2 matching over 9 bases. V lost 0 bases, J lost 2 bases, and 5 bases stayed unmatched. There are 17 residues in the CDR3. Germline loops: CDR1 MGHRA, CDR2 YSYEKL.

This clonotype was seen a few times. The J gene is TRBJ2-1, the V gene TRBV28; D possibly uses TRBD1 or TRBD2 (5 bases each). The germline V gene has CDR1 MDHEN and CDR2 SYDVKM. V dropped 5 bases and J dropped 4 bases, with 21 bases sitting between them. There are 17 residues in the CDR3. The CDR3 nucleotides are TGTGCCAGCAGTCCCCCCCTTTGGGGGATGAGGTACAATGAGCAGTTCTTC. Protein sequence: CASSPPLWGMRYNEQFF.

This clonotype turned up a few times. The chain carries TRBV25-1 and TRBJ2-1; D might be TRBD2 (7 bases). This CDR3 is built from 17 residues. Germline V gene lookup returns CDR1 MGHDK and CDR2 SYGVNS. The V end was cut by 2 bases, the J end by 0 bases, with 14 bases between. The CDR3 region is CASSEGGAGGSYNEQFF. The CDR3 DNA is TGTGCCAGCAGTGAAGGGGGGGCTGGGGGCTCCTACAATGAGCAGTTCTTC. Supplemented by reference TRBV25-1 and TRBJ2-1, the full variable domain reads EADIYQTPRYLVIGTGKKITLECSQTMGHDKMYWYQQDPGMELHLIHYSYGVNSTEKGDLSSESTVSRIRTEHFPLTLESARPSHTSQYLCASSEGGAGGSYNEQFFGPGTRLTVL.

The chain combines TRBV5-6 with TRBJ1-2; unclear D gene. This CDR3 has 15 residues. Germline assignment: CDR1 SGHDT and CDR2 YYEEEE. Trimming pared 3 bases from V and 8 bases from J, leaving 20 bases between. This CDR3 reads CASSYRAPPAWGYTF. CDR3 coding DNA: TGTGCCAGCAGCTACCGGGCCCCACCAGCCTGGGGCTACACCTTC. The full variable domain, in which reference TRBV5-6 and TRBJ1-2 provide the parts outside the CDR3, is DAGVTQSPTHLIKTRGQQVTLRCSPKSGHDTVSWYQQALGQGPQFIFQYYEEEERQRGNFPDRFSGHQFPNYSSELNVNALLLGDSALYLCASSYRAPPAWGYTFGSGTRLTVV.

This clonotype was seen a handful of times. V and J are TRBV21-1 and TRBJ2-5; the D segment call TRBD2 is taken from the table without a DNA check. TRBV21-1 is termed a pseudogene. This CDR3 contains 18 residues. CDR3 protein: CASSKSQIRGLVRETQYF. In DNA, the CDR3 is TGTGCCAGCAGCAAATCACAAATCAGAGGACTAGTCCGAGAGACCCAGTACTTC.

Only a few counts were recorded for this clonotype. The genes are TRBV30 and TRBJ2-2, with D perhaps matching TRBD2 (6 bases). The germline CDR1 and CDR2 sequences are GTSNPN and SVGIG (reference sequence). V lost 5 bases and J 2 bases, leaving 12 bases between the germline ends. The CDR3 contains 14 residues. CDR3 amino acids: CAWAGTSNTGELFF. In DNA, the CDR3 is TGTGCCTGGGCCGGGACTTCTAACACCGGGGAGCTGTTTTTT.

This clonotype occurred a few times. The V gene is TRBV5-6, the J gene TRBJ2-1; TRBD2 is a possible D gene (6 bases). Deletions cut 3 bases from V and 0 bases from J, with 10 bases between. This CDR3 region has 15 residues. Germline V gene sequence: CDR1 SGHDT, CDR2 YYEEEE. CDR3 amino acids: CASSWDWTSYNEQFF. The CDR3 bases are TGTGCCAGCAGCTGGGACTGGACCTCCTACAATGAGCAGTTCTTC.

This clonotype was recorded at least ten times. V and J are TRBV12-3 or TRBV12-4 and TRBJ2-7; D is unresolved. The CDR3 covers 12 residues. V lost 5 bases, J lost 7 bases, and 12 bases lay in between. CDR3 in DNA: TGTGCCAGCAGTAGTGACTCGGAGGAGCAGTACTTC. Its protein is CASSSDSEEQYF.